The 8 T cell receptor beta chains below all came from one sample that was sequenced in a study of T cells in Graves' hyperthyroidism and ophthalmopathy (dated by TCRdb to the late 2010s). The method was multiplex PCR. The sample was run on an Illumina HiSeq 2000. Amplification of TCR beta CDR3 regions was carried out from RNA transcripts. The TCR CDR3 was subjected to a first round of RT-PCR using the HTBI primer set and the Qiagen OneStep RT-PCR kit. The raw public reads went through TCRdb reprocessing: fastp at Q25, MiXCR clone calling, in-frame beta chains kept. Rows are combined by CDR3 protein, so each entry shows the most common genes and DNA. The sample has about 840,000 distinct CDR3 sequences on record, more than 30% of them singletons. The ten largest clonotypes hold 7.5% to 9.5% of the sample. The sequenced material came from blood. The receptors stem from a man aged 18 to 29 with Graves' hyperthyroidism.

This clonotype was counted a few times. The chain recombines TRBV7-9 with TRBJ1-3; D is unresolved. This CDR3 comprises 15 residues. The ends were cut back, 1 base at V and 4 bases at J, with 11 bases in the middle. Germline V gene data show CDR1 as SEHNR and CDR2 as FQNEAQ (reference sequence). The CDR3 DNA sequence: TGTGCCAGCAGCTTAGTTTCTGGAGCCGGAAACACCATATATTTT. Amino acid sequence: CASSLVSGAGNTIYF.

This clonotype appeared a few times. The V and J genes are TRBV20-1 and TRBJ2-7; D gene uncertain. With 3 bases removed from V and 3 bases from J, the gap between germline ends came to 15 bases. The CDR3 is made up of 14 amino acids. CDR1 and CDR2 from the germline V gene are DFQATT and SNEGSKA (reference sequence). CDR3 sequence (DNA): TGCAGTGCTAGTGTCAGGTCATCGGACTACGAGCAGTACTTC. Protein sequence: CSASVRSSDYEQYF.

The table lists this clonotype with a few counts. This chain connects TRBV12-3 or TRBV12-4 to TRBJ1-5; 10 bases align to TRBD1. The CDR3 consists of 16 residues. Germline trimming cut 4 bases from V and 7 bases from J; bases unmatched to any gene: 10. The CDR3 DNA follows: TGTGCCAGCAGTTCTCGGACAGGGGGGGCAGTCCAGCCCCAGCATTTT. Protein sequence: CASSSRTGGAVQPQHF.

The rearrangement joins TRBV5-5 to TRBJ1-2, with TRBD1 as a possible D gene (5 bases). The CDR3 covers 15 residues. The germline V gene encodes CDR1 SGHKS and CDR2 YYEKEE (reference sequence). V lost 1 base to trimming and J lost 4 bases, with 14 bases between them. The CDR3 here is CASSLMTNQGYGYTF. In nucleotides, the CDR3 is TGTGCCAGCAGCTTGATGACTAATCAGGGCTATGGCTACACCTTC.

This clonotype was counted only a few times. V gene TRBV29-1 combines with J gene TRBJ2-2, with TRBD2 matching 14 bases. The germline gives CDR1 SQVTM, CDR2 ANQGSEA. This CDR3 has 14 amino acids. The J segment lost 6 bases and the V segment lost 7 bases, leaving 4 bases of the junction unmatched. The CDR3 DNA sequence: TGCAGCGCGACTAGCGGGGGGGGAGCCGGGGAGCTGTTTTTT. This translates into CSATSGGGAGELFF.

This clonotype was seen ten or more times. This rearrangement joins TRBV15 to TRBJ1-1; TRBD1 is a possible D gene (6 bases). Germline CDR1 LNHNV, CDR2 YYDKDF (reference sequence). This CDR3 has 16 residues. Trimming cost V 0 bases and J 4 bases, with 15 bases left between them. DNA for the CDR3: TGTGCCACCAGCAGAGATAGGGGGAATAAGGGCACTGAAGCTTTCTTT. Protein product: CATSRDRGNKGTEAFF.

CDR3 nucleotide sequence: TGTGCCAGTAGTCGGATTGGAGACCCAATGGAAACGGGCGGGGAGCTGTTTTTT. Translating it yields CASSRIGDPMETGGELFF. The rearrangement joins TRBV19 to TRBJ2-2; D gene ambiguous. Germline assignment: CDR1 LNHDA and CDR2 SQIVND (reference sequence). The CDR3 covers 18 residues. Trimming removed 5 bases from V and 7 bases from J, with 26 bases in between.

This clonotype was observed once. Since a much larger clone is just one base distant, this may be a read error. V usage is TRBV19 and J usage is TRBJ2-7; unclear D gene. The CDR3 is 13 amino acids. CDR1 and CDR2 from the germline V gene are LNHDA and SQIVND (reference sequence). V lost 11 bases and J lost 0, with 14 bases in between. The CDR3 loop is CAGSTGVSYEQYF. The CDR3 nucleotides read TGTGCCGGTTCTACGGGTGTCTCCTACGAGCAGTACTTC.